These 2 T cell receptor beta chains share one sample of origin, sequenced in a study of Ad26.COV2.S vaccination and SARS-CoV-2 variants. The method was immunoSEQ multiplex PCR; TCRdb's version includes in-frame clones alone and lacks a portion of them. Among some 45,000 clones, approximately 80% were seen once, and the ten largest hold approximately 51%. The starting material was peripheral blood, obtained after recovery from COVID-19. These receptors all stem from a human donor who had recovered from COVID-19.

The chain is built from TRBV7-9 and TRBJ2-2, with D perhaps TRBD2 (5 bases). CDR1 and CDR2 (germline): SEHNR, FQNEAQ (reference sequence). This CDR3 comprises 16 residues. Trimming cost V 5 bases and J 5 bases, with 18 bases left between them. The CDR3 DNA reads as TGTGCCAGCAGCCCACTAGGACTTCGGGATACCGGGGAGCTGTTTTTT. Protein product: CASSPLGLRDTGELFF.

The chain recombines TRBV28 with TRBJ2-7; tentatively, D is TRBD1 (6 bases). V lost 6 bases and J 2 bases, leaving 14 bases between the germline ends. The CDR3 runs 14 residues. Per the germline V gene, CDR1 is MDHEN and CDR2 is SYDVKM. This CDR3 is CASSLTGNAYEQYF. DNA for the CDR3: TGTGCCAGCAGCCTTACAGGGAACGCCTACGAGCAGTACTTC.